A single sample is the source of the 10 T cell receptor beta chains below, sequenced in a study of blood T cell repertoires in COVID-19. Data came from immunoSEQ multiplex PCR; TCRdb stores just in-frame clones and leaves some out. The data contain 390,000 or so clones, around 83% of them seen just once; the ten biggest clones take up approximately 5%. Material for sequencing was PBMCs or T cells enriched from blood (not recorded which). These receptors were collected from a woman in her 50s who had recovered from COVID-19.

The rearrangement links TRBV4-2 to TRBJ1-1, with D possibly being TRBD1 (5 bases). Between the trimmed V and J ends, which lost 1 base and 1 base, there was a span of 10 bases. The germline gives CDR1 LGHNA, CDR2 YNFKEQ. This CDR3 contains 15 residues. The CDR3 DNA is TGTGCCAGCAGCCAAGGCAGGGCTTCGAACACTGAAGCTTTCTTT. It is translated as CASSQGRASNTEAFF.

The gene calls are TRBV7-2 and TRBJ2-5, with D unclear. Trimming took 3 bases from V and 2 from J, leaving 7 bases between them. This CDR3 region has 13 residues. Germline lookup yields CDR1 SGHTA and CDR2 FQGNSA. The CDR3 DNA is TGTGCCAGCAGCTTTATGACTCAAGAGACCCAGTACTTC. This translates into CASSFMTQETQYF.

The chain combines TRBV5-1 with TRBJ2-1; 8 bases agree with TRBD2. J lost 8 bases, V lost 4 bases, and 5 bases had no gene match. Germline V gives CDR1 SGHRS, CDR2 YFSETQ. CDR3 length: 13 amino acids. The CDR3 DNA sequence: TGCGCCAGCAGCGGGCCGGGAGGGGATGAGCAGTTCTTC. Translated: CASSGPGGDEQFF.

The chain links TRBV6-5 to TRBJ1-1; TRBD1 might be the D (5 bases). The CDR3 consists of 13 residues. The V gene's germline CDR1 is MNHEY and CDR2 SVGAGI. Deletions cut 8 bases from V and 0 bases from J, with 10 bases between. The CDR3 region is CASCRVLNTEAFF. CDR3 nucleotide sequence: TGTGCCAGCTGCAGGGTACTGAACACTGAAGCTTTCTTT.

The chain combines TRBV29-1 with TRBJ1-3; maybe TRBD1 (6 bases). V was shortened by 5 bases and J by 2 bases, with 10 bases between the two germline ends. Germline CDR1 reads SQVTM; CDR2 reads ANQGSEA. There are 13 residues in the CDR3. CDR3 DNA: TGCAGCGTTTCTCGACAGGCTGGAAACACCATATATTTT. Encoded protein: CSVSRQAGNTIYF.

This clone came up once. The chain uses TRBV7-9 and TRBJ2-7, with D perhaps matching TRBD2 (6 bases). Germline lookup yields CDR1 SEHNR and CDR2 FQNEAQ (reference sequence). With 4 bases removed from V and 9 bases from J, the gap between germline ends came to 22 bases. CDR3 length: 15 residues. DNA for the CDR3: TGTGCCAGCAGCTCTGGAGCGGGTCTATATAGTGGGCAGTACTTC. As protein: CASSSGAGLYSGQYF.

The CDR3 nucleotides read TGTGCCAGCAGCGGAACGGGCGGGGCGTATTCACAAGAGACCCAGTACTTC. This encodes CASSGTGGAYSQETQYF. The chain uses TRBV7-2 and TRBJ2-5, with D maybe TRBD2 (6 bases). Germline CDR1 SGHTA, CDR2 FQGNSA. The CDR3 sequence is 17 residues long. V was shortened by 5 bases and J by 2 bases, with 21 bases between the two germline ends.

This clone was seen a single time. As DNA, the CDR3 is TGCGCCAGCAGCTTGGGCTGGCTCAGGGTGGACAATTCACCCCTCCACTTT. Residues: CASSLGWLRVDNSPLHF. The V gene is TRBV5-1, the J gene TRBJ1-6; D possibly corresponds to TRBD1 (5 bases). Per germline, CDR1 SGHRS and CDR2 YFSETQ. The CDR3 runs 17 residues. Trimming cost V 0 bases and J 7 bases, with 17 bases left between them.

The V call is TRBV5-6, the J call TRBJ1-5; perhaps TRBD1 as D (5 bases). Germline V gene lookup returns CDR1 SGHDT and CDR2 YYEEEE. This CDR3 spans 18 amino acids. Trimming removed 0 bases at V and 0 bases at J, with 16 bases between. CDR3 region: CASSLAGNGFYSNQPQHF. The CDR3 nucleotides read TGTGCCAGCAGCTTGGCAGGGAATGGGTTTTATAGCAATCAGCCCCAGCATTTT.

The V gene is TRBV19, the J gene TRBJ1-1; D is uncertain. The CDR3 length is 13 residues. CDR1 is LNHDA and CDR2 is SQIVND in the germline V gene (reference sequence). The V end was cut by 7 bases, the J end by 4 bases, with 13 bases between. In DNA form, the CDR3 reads TGTGCCAGTACCACAGATCGGGGCACTGAAGCTTTCTTT. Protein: CASTTDRGTEAFF.